This T cell receptor (beta chain) was identified in a study of post-analysis software for immune sequencing data. Study in general: Several disease courses (relapsing-remitting, secondary progressive and progressive-relapsing) of multiple sclerosis were included. Whole-study results and caveats: Four to six TRBV segments were more frequent in patients than controls; TRBV5-6, TRBV5-1 and TRBV20-1 belonged to this group.

There are 16 residues in the CDR3. V trimming: 5 bases; J trimming: 0 bases; junction bases outside the gene matches: 8. From germline, CDR1 is MNHEY and CDR2 SMNVEV (reference sequence). In the case of this clonotype: Antigen specificity is unknown.

Unique-molecular-identifier-tagged TCR beta cDNA libraries were used. TCRdb re-called the PCR reads with MiXCR, one entry per CDR3 protein. Of about 800,000 distinct CDR3 sequences in the sample, around 27% are singletons; the top ten hold roughly 0.57%. The sample comprised blood. The chain joins TRBV27 to TRBJ1-1, with 8 bases identical to TRBD1. This clonotype was obtained from a girl under 18 with multiple sclerosis. In DNA, the CDR3 is TGTGCCAGCAGTGTGGCAGGGACAGGTATGAACACTGAAGCTTTCTTT. Protein product: CASSVAGTGMNTEAFF.